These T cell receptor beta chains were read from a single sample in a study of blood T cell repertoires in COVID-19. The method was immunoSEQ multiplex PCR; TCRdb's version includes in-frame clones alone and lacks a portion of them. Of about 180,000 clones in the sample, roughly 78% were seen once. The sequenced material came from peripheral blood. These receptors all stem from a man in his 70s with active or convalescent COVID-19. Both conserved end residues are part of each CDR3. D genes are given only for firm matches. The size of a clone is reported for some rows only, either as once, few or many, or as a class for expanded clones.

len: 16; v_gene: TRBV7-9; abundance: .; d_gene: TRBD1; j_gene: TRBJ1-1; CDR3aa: CASSPGTGGRDTEAFF; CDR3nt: TGTGCCAGCAGCCCCGGGACAGGGGGTAGGGACACTGAAGCTTTCTTT
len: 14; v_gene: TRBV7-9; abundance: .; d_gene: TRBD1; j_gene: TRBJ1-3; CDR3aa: CASSSGTGGNTIYF; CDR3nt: TGTGCCAGCAGCTCGGGGACAGGCGGAAACACCATATATTTT
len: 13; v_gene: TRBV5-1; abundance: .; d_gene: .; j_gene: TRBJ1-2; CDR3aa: CASATTVNYGYTF; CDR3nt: TGCGCCAGCGCGACCACAGTAAACTATGGCTACACCTTC
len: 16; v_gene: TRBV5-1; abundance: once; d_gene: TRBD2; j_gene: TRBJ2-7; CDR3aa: CASSPTLSGSSYEQYF; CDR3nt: TGCGCCAGCAGCCCCACCCTTAGCGGGAGCTCCTACGAGCAGTACTTC
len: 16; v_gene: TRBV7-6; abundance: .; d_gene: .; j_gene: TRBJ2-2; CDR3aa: CASSLGAGVNTGELFF; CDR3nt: TGTGCCAGCAGCTTAGGAGCAGGGGTGAACACCGGGGAGCTGTTTTTT
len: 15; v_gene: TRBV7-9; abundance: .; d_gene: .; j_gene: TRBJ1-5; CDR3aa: CASSLGEGKGQPQHF; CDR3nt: TGTGCCAGCAGCCTCGGAGAGGGTAAGGGTCAGCCCCAGCATTTT
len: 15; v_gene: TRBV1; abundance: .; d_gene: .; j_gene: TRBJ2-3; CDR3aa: CTSSQEGTGTDTQYF; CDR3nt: TGCACCAGCAGCCAAGAAGGGACAGGCACAGATACGCAGTATTTT
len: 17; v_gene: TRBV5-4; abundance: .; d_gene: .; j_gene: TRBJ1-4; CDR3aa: CASSPMSGPATNEKLFF; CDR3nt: TGTGCCAGCAGCCCAATGAGCGGCCCCGCAACTAATGAAAAACTGTTTTTT
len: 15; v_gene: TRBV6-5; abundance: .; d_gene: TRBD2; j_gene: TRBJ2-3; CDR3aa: CASRQMAGGQGTQYF; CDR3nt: TGTGCCAGCAGACAAATGGCGGGGGGCCAGGGGACGCAGTATTTT
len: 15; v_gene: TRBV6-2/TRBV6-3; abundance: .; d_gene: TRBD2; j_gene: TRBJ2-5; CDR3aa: CASSYGEAGGQTQYF; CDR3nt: TGTGCCAGCAGTTACGGCGAAGCGGGGGGCCAAACCCAGTACTTC
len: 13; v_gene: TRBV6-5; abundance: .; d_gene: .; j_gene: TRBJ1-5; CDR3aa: CASRGEGVQPQHF; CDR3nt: TGTGCCAGCAGGGGTGAAGGGGTACAGCCCCAGCATTTT
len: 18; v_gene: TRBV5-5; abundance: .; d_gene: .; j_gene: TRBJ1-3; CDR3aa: CASSFRDTGALSGNTIYF; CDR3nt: TGTGCCAGCAGCTTCCGGGACACCGGAGCCCTTTCTGGAAACACCATATATTTT
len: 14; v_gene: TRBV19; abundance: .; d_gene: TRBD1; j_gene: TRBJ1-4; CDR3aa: CASSPGQGGEKLFF; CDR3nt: TGTGCCAGTAGCCCTGGACAGGGCGGTGAAAAACTGTTTTTT
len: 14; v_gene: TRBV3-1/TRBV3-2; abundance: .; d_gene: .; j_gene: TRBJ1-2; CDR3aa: CASSPQGSLYGYTF; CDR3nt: TGTGCCAGCAGCCCGCAGGGGAGCTTGTATGGCTACACCTTC
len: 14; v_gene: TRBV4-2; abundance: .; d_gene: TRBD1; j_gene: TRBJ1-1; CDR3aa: CASSQLIDRVLGAF; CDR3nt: TGTGCCAGCAGCCAACTCATCGACAGGGTTTTAGGAGCATTT
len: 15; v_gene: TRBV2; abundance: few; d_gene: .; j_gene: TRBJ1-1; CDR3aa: CASRFTGIRVTEAFF; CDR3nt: TGTGCCAGCAGGTTCACAGGAATTCGAGTCACTGAAGCTTTCTTT
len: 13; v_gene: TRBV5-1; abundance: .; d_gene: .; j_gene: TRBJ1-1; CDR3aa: CASSLGLGGAAFF; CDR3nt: TGCGCCAGCAGCTTGGGTCTTGGCGGGGCGGCTTTCTTT
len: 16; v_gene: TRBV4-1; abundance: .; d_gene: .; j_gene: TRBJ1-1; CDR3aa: CASSHPSVAGRTEAFF; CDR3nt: TGCGCCAGCAGCCACCCCAGTGTGGCAGGTAGGACTGAAGCTTTCTTT
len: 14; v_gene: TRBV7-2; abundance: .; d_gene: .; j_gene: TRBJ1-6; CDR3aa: CASSLSRGNSPLHF; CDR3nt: TGTGCCAGCAGCTTGAGTAGGGGAAATTCACCCCTCCACTTT
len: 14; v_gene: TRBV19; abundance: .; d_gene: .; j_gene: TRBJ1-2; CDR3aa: CASSIGEASYGYTF; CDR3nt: TGTGCCAGTAGTATAGGGGAGGCAAGCTATGGCTACACCTTC
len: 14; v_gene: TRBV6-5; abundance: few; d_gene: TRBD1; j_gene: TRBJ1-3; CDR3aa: CASRGDRERNTIYF; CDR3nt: TGTGCCAGCAGAGGGGACAGGGAAAGAAACACCATATATTTT
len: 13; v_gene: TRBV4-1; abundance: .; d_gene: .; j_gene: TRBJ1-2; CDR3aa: CASSQGTDYGYTF; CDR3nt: TGCGCCAGCAGCCAAGGGACAGACTATGGCTACACCTTC
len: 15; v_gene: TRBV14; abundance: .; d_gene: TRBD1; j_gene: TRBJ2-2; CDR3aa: CASSWTGRDTGELFF; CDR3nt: TGTGCCAGCAGTTGGACAGGGCGTGACACCGGGGAGCTGTTTTTT
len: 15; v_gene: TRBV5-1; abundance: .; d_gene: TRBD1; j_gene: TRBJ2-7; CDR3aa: CASSSGQGWTYEQYF; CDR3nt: TGCGCCAGCAGCTCGGGACAGGGGTGGACCTACGAGCAGTACTTC
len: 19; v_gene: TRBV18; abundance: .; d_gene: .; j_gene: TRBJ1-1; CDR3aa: CASSPPAAGYHGIATEAFF; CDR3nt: TGTGCCAGCTCACCACCTGCGGCCGGGTATCATGGAATAGCGACTGAAGCTTTCTTT
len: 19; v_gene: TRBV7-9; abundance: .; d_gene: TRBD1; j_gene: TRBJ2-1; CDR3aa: CASSLATGTGRSSYNEQFF; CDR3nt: TGTGCCAGCAGCTTAGCGACGGGGACAGGGCGTAGCTCCTACAATGAGCAGTTCTTC
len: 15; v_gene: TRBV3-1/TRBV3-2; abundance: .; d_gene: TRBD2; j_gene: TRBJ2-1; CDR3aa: CASSQSPGGENEQFF; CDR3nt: TGTGCCAGCAGCCAATCGCCGGGAGGGGAAAATGAGCAGTTCTTC
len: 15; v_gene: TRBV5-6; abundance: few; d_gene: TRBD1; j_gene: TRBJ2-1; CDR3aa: CASSTRDRPYNEQFF; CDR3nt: TGTGCCAGCAGCACCCGGGACAGGCCTTACAATGAGCAGTTCTTC
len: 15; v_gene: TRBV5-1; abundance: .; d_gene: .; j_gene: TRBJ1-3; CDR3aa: CASSSGHVSGNTIYF; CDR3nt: TGCGCCAGCAGCTCGGGACACGTCTCTGGAAACACCATATATTTT
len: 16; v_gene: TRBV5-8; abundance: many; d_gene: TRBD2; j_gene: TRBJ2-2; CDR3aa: CASSLFGGGDTGELFF; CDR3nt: TGTGCCAGCAGCTTGTTTGGCGGGGGAGACACCGGGGAGCTGTTTTTT
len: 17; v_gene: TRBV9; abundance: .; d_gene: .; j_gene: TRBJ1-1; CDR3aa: CASSVADNRQSNTEAFF; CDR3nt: TGTGCCAGCAGCGTAGCGGATAATAGACAGAGCAACACTGAAGCTTTCTTT
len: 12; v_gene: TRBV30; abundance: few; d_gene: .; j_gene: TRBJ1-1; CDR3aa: CAWRTGTLGAFF; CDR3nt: TGTGCCTGGAGAACAGGGACCTTAGGAGCTTTCTTT
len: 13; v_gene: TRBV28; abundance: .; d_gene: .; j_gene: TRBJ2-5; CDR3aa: CASSGSIRETQYF; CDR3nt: TGTGCCAGCAGCGGGTCGATTAGAGAGACCCAGTACTTC
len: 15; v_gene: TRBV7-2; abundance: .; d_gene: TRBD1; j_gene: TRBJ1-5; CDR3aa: CASSLGQGIGQPQHF; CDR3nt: TGTGCCAGCAGCTTAGGACAGGGAATCGGCCAGCCCCAGCATTTT
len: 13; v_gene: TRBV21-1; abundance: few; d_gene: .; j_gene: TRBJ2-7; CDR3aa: CASSEGLPYEQYF; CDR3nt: TGTGCCAGCAGCGAAGGACTCCCCTACGAGCAGTACTTC
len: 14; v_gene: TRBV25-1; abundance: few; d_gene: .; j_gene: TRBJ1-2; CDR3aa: CASSDHMINYGYTF; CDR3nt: TGTGCCAGCAGTGATCACATGATTAACTATGGCTACACCTTC
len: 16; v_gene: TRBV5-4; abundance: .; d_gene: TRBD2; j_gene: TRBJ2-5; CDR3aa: CASSSTSGSGGETQYF; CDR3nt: TGTGCCAGCAGCTCTACTAGCGGGAGCGGTGGAGAGACCCAGTACTTC
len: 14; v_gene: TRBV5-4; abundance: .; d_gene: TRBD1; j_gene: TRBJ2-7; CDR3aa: CASSSRDRGHEQYF; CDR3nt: TGTGCCAGCAGCAGCAGGGACAGGGGCCACGAGCAGTACTTC
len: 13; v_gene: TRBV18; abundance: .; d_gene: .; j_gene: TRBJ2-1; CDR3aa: CASSRDLYNEQFF; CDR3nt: TGTGCCAGCTCCCGAGACTTGTACAATGAGCAGTTCTTC
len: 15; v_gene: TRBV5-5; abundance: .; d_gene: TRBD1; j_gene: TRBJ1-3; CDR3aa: CASSFPPDRANTIYF; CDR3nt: TGTGCCAGCAGCTTTCCCCCAGACAGGGCGAACACCATATATTTT
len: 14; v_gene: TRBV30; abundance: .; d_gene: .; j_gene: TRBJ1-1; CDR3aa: CAWGALSMNTEAFF; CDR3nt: TGTGCCTGGGGGGCCCTTTCCATGAACACTGAAGCTTTCTTT
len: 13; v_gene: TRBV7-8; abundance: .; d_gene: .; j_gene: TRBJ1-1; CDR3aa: CASSYGQNTEAFF; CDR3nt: TGTGCCAGCAGCTATGGACAGAACACTGAAGCTTTCTTT